Listed below are T cell receptor beta chains from one sample, sequenced in a study of shared clonotypes between healthy human individuals. Here immunoSEQ multiplex PCR was the method, and the copy in TCRdb shows in-frame clones only, minus some. The sample carries 650,000 to 700,000 clones, 90% recorded once. What was sequenced was memory CD8+ T cells from PBMCs. These receptors were obtained from a man aged 18 to 29 in good health. Some clones in this sample may be carry-over from other donors' samples. Each CDR3 is given with its conserved first and last residue. Each record gives: clone size, J gene, V gene, D gene, CDR3 DNA, CDR3 protein. A D gene is named only where the DNA matches it firmly. A clone size is listed for some rows: how often the clone was seen (once, few, many), or a class if it is expanded.

. TRBJ1-4 TRBV11-2 TRBD1 TGTGCCAGCAGCCTCTGGGACAGGGATGAAAAACTGTTTTTT CASSLWDRDEKLFF
few TRBJ1-1 TRBV10-3 . TGTGCCATCAGTGAGTCGGGAGGGAGCGCTGAAGCTTTCTTT CAISESGGSAEAFF
. TRBJ1-1 TRBV4-3 TRBD1 TGCGCCAGCAGCCAAGTAAAGCCGGCGGCCAGGGGGGCAACTGAAGCTTTCTTT CASSQVKPAARGATEAFF
. TRBJ2-7 TRBV27 . TGTGCCAGCAGTTTATCCGGACCCCAAGGGGGACCCGGCGAGCAGTACTTC CASSLSGPQGGPGEQYF
. TRBJ1-5 TRBV6-5 TRBD1 TGTGCCAGCAGGGAGACAGGGGGGAATCAGCCCCAGCATTTT CASRETGGNQPQHF
. TRBJ2-1 TRBV30 TRBD1 TGTGCCTGGAGTCGGACAGGGTTAAATGAGCAGTTCTTC CAWSRTGLNEQFF
. TRBJ2-3 TRBV7-8 . TGTGCCAGCAGCTTAAAGTTTGACAGCGCCAGCACAGATACGCAGTATTTT CASSLKFDSASTDTQYF
once TRBJ2-3 TRBV9 . TGTGCCAGCAGCGTAGACAGGGGCACAGATACGCAGTATTTT CASSVDRGTDTQYF
. TRBJ1-2 TRBV28 TRBD1 TGTGCCAGCAGATACGACAGGGGGGATGGCTACACCTTC CASRYDRGDGYTF
. TRBJ2-7 TRBV29-1 TRBD1 TGCAGCGTCCTAAGACAGGGGAGGTACGAGCAGTACTTC CSVLRQGRYEQYF
. TRBJ2-1 TRBV7-3 . TGTGCCAGCAGCCCCCTTTCGCGGACGGCGTCCTACAATGAGCAGTTCTTC CASSPLSRTASYNEQFF
. TRBJ2-1 TRBV10-3 . TGTGCCATCAGTGAGGAGGGGTGGACCTACAATGAGCAGTTCTTC CAISEEGWTYNEQFF
. TRBJ1-2 TRBV7-9 TRBD1 TGTGCCAGCAGCCCCCAGGGGGTAAGGGACAGGAGGAACTATGGCTACACCTTC CASSPQGVRDRRNYGYTF
. TRBJ1-5 TRBV21-1 . TGTGCCAGCAGCGATTGGGGAAGCAATCAGCCCCAGCATTTT CASSDWGSNQPQHF
once TRBJ2-1 TRBV4-2 TRBD2 TGTGCCAGCAGCCAAGTGACTAGCGGATCCTACAATGAGCAGTTCTTC CASSQVTSGSYNEQFF
. TRBJ2-2 TRBV7-9 . TGTGCCAGCAGCCTAGCCCCCGGGGAGCTGTTTTTT CASSLAPGELFF